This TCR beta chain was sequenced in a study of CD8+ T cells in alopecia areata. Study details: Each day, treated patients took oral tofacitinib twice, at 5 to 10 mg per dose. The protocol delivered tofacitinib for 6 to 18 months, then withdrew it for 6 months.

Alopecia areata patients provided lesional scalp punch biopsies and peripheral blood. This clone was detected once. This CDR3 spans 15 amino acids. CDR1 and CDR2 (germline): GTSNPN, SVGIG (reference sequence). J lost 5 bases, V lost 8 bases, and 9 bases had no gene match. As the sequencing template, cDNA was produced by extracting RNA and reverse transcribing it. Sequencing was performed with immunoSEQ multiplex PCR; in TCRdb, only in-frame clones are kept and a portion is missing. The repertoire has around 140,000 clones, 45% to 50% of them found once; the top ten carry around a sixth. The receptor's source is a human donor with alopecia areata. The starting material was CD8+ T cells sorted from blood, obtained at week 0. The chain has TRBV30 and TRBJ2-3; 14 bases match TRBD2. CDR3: CARQGLAGVRDTQYF. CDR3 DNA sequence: TGTGCCAGACAGGGACTAGCGGGGGTTCGAGATACGCAGTATTTT.